One and the same sample provided the 5 T cell receptor beta chains below, sequenced in a study of blood T cell repertoires in COVID-19. Some clones are missing from TCRdb's copy, which holds only in-frame ones; the method was immunoSEQ multiplex PCR. The data contain approximately 250,000 clones, 88% of them singletons. Source material: PBMCs or T cells enriched from blood (not recorded which). The receptor source for this set is a woman aged 40 to 50 with acute COVID-19.

The J gene is TRBJ2-5, the V gene TRBV3-1 (or the pseudogene TRBV3-2); 11 bases line up with TRBD2. Looked up from germline, CDR1 is LGHDT and CDR2 is YNNKEL (reference sequence). The junction had 13 bases not matched to a gene; V was cut back by 0 bases and J by 4 bases. The CDR3 runs 19 residues. The CDR3 DNA reads TGTGCCAGCAGCCAAGACCGCGGTCGGGCTAGCGGGAGGAGAGAGACCCAGTACTTC. This translates into CASSQDRGRASGRRETQYF.

This chain's CDR3 is CASSVPGVGELFF. Written as DNA, the CDR3 is TGTGCCAGCAGCGTACCCGGGGTCGGGGAGCTGTTTTTT. The rearrangement uses TRBV9 and TRBJ2-2, with a possible D match to TRBD2 (5 bases). Germline assignment: CDR1 SGDLS and CDR2 YYNGEE. The V end lost 1 base, the J end lost 7 bases, and 8 bases lay between the germline ends. The CDR3 consists of 13 residues. The full variable domain, completed using reference TRBV9 and TRBJ2-2, is DSGVTQTPKHLITATGQRVTLRCSPRSGDLSVYWYQQSLDQGLQFLIQYYNGEERAKGNILERFSAQQFPDLHSELNLSSLELGDSALYFCASSVPGVGELFFGEGSRLTVL.

The J gene is TRBJ2-1, the V gene TRBV4-3; 7 bases map to TRBD2. The V segment lost 5 bases and the J segment 0 bases; nucleotides outside the gene matches: 4. CDR3 length equals 15 residues. From germline, CDR1 is LGHNA and CDR2 YSLEER. The CDR3: CASSSRTSSYNEQFF. The CDR3 DNA follows: TGCGCCAGCAGCTCTCGGACTAGCTCCTACAATGAGCAGTTCTTC.

This rearrangement joins TRBV12-3 or TRBV12-4 to TRBJ1-2; 8 bases align to TRBD1. J was trimmed by 12 bases and V by 1 base; bases with no gene match: 7. The CDR3 extends over 13 amino acids. The CDR3 region is CASSLERTGKNTF. For the CDR3, the DNA is TGTGCCAGCAGTTTAGAGCGGACAGGGAAGAACACCTTC.

A few counts support this clone. This chain links TRBV21-1 with TRBJ1-2; the table gives TRBD1 as D, unverified against the DNA. TRBV21-1 is described as a pseudogene. CDR3 size: 13 residues. The CDR3 DNA follows: TGTGCCAGCAGCCCTCTAGGGGTTGGTGGCTACACCTTC. It encodes CASSPLGVGGYTF.